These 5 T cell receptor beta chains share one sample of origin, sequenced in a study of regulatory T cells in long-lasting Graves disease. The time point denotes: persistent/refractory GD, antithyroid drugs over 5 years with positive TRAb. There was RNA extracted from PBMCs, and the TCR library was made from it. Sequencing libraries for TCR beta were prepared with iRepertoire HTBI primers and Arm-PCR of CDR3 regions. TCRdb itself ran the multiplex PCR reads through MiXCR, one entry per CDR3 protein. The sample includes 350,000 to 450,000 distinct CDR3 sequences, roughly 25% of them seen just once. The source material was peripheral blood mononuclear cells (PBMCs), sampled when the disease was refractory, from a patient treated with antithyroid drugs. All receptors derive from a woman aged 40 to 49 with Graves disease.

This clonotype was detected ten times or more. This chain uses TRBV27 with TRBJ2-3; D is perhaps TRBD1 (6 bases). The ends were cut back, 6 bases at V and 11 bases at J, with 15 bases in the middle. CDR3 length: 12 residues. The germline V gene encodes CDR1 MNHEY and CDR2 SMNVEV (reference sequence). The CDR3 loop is CASRGTGLGQYF. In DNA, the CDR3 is TGTGCCAGCAGAGGCACAGGGCTAGGGCAGTATTTT.

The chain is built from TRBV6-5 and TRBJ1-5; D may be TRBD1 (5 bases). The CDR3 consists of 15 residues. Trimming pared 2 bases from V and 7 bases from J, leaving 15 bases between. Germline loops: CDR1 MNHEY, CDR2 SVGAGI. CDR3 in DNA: TGTGCCAGCAGTTACGATGCGGGGCAAGAGCAGCCCCAGCATTTT. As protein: CASSYDAGQEQPQHF.

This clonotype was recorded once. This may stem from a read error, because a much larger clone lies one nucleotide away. The CDR3 nucleotides are TGTCCCACCAGCACCCCGGGGGGGGGCAATCAGCCCCAGCATTTT. This encodes CPTSTPGGGNQPQHF. J is TRBJ1-5 and V is TRBV15; tentative D call: TRBD1 (5 bases). The CDR3 is made up of 15 amino acids. The germline V gene has CDR1 LNHNV and CDR2 YYDKDF (reference sequence).

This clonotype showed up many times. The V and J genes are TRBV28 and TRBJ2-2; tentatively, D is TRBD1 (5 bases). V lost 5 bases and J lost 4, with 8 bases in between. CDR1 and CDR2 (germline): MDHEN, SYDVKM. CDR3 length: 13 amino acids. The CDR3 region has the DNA TGTGCCAGCAGTACAGGCGGCACCGGGGAGCTGTTTTTT. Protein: CASSTGGTGELFF.

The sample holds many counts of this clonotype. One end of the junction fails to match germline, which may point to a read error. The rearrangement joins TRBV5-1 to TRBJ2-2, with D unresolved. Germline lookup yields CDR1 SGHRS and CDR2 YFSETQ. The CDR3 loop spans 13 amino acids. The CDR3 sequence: CASRIRNTGELFF. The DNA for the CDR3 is TGTGCCAGCAGGATCAGGAACACCGGGGAGCTGTTTTTT.